This entry lists 14 T cell receptor beta chains sequenced from one sample in a study of neurological immune-mediated disorders. TCRdb ran MiXCR on the 5' RACE reads and lists one entry per CDR3 protein. The sample consists of around 64,000 distinct CDR3 sequences, 2.5% to 4% of them appearing once. The specimen sequenced was PBMCs. The source is a woman between 45 and 65 years old with multiple sclerosis.

This clonotype came up many times. CDR3 DNA: TGCAGTGCTAGGGGGGCCAATGGGGAGACCCAGTACTTC. Translating gives CSARGANGETQYF. The rearrangement uses TRBV20-1 and TRBJ2-5, with a tentative D call TRBD1 (6 bases). The CDR3 is 13 residues long. The germline gives CDR1 DFQATT, CDR2 SNEGSKA (reference sequence). Trimming took off 3 bases at V and 5 bases at J, with 13 bases between the two ends.

This clonotype has ten or more counts. The gene calls are TRBV14 and TRBJ2-3; D unresolved. CDR1 and CDR2 from the germline V gene are SGHDN and FVKESK. Trimming shortened V by 1 base and J by 2 bases, and 10 bases separated the two germline ends. The CDR3 extends over 15 amino acids. The CDR3 bases are TGTGCCAGCAGCCAAGGCCCACTCCTCACAGATACGCAGTATTTT. Residues: CASSQGPLLTDTQYF. Together with reference TRBV14 and TRBJ2-3, the CDR3 gives the full variable domain: EAGVTQFPSHSVIEKGQTVTLRCDPISGHDNLYWYRRVMGKEIKFLLHFVKESKQDESGMPNNRFLAERTGGTYSTLKVQPAELEDSGVYFCASSQGPLLTDTQYFGPGTRLTVL.

This clonotype was counted many times. J is TRBJ2-1 and V is TRBV5-1; 8 bases are a match to TRBD2. Trimming cost V 1 base and J 10 bases; bases outside gene matches: 4. There are 13 residues in the CDR3. Germline V gene lookup returns CDR1 SGHRS and CDR2 YFSETQ. The CDR3 nucleotides are TGCGCCAGCAGCTTGAGTCCGGGGGGGGAGCAGTTCTTC. Translation: CASSLSPGGEQFF. The variable domain in full, completed from reference TRBV5-1 and TRBJ2-1, reads KAGVTQTPRYLIKTRGQQVTLSCSPISGHRSVSWYQQTPGQGLQFLFEYFSETQRNKGNFPGRFSGRQFSNSRSEMNVSTLELGDSALYLCASSLSPGGEQFFGPGTRLTVL.

The table lists this clonotype with many counts. The chain couples TRBV7-6 to TRBJ2-7; 9 bases line up with TRBD1. Germline V CDR1 and CDR2: SGHVS, FNYEAQ. V gave up 5 bases and J gave up 6 bases; unmatched junction bases: 8. The CDR3 totals 14 residues. CDR3 sequence: CASSPDRGTGEQYF. CDR3 nucleotides: TGTGCCAGCAGCCCGGACAGGGGTACAGGCGAGCAGTACTTC.

This clonotype was counted many times. This rearrangement joins TRBV6-5 to TRBJ2-1, with 12 bases identical to TRBD2. J gave up 4 bases and V 2 bases, and 3 bases lay outside the gene matches. The CDR3 covers 16 residues. Germline-derived CDR1 and CDR2 are MNHEY and SVGAGI. In DNA, the CDR3 is TGTGCCAGCAGTTACCTTGGACTAGCGGGGTACAATGAGCAGTTCTTC. As protein: CASSYLGLAGYNEQFF.

This clonotype appeared many times. The V and J genes are TRBV2 and TRBJ1-1, with 7 bases aligning to TRBD1. In germline, CDR1 is SNHLY, CDR2 FYNNEI. The V and J ends lost 8 bases and 1 base, in that order; junction bases with no gene match: 4. CDR3 length: 13 residues. The CDR3 loop reads CASSGTANTEAFF. CDR3 DNA: TGTGCCAGCTCGGGGACAGCGAACACTGAAGCTTTCTTT.

This clonotype was counted at least ten times. The chain carries TRBV5-1 and TRBJ1-6, with unresolved D. This CDR3 has 15 amino acids. CDR1 is SGHRS and CDR2 is YFSETQ in the germline V gene. The V end was cut by 4 bases, the J end by 8 bases, with 16 bases between. The CDR3 coding sequence is TGCGCCAGCAGCGAAAGGGCCTCGGCGGATTCACCCCTCCACTTT. It is translated as CASSERASADSPLHF.

There are many counts of this clonotype. The chain has TRBV7-9 and TRBJ1-5; no clear D. This CDR3 has 12 amino acids. Trimming removed 4 bases from V and 11 bases from J, with 12 bases in between. Germline values: CDR1 SEHNR, CDR2 FQNEAQ (reference sequence). The CDR3 reads CASSSDTWTQHF. The DNA for the CDR3 is TGTGCCAGCAGCTCTGACACCTGGACCCAGCATTTT.

This clonotype was detected many times. The J gene is TRBJ1-2, the V gene TRBV19; no clear D. Germline V gene sequence: CDR1 LNHDA, CDR2 SQIVND (reference sequence). V lost 5 bases, J lost 1 base, and 8 bases lay in between. This CDR3 is 13 amino acids long. CDR3 amino acids: CASSDYSNYGYTF. The CDR3 bases are TGTGCCAGTAGTGATTATAGTAACTATGGCTACACCTTC.

This clonotype was found many times. This chain uses TRBV6-2 or TRBV6-3 with TRBJ1-1, with a weak D call TRBD1 (6 bases). The CDR3 consists of 14 residues. Germline-derived CDR1 and CDR2 are MNHEY and SVGEGT. V lost 6 bases and J 2 bases, leaving 13 bases between the germline ends. The CDR3: CASRAGGGNTEAFF. Here the CDR3 DNA reads TGTGCCAGCAGAGCGGGAGGGGGTAACACTGAAGCTTTCTTT.

This clonotype was seen at least ten times. The chain joins TRBV20-1 to TRBJ2-1, with D unresolved. This CDR3 comprises 15 residues. V was clipped by 1 base and J by 12 bases, with 22 bases between them. Germline V gene sequence: CDR1 DFQATT, CDR2 SNEGSKA (reference sequence). The CDR3 loop is CSARVWDTPTGRQFF. In DNA form, the CDR3 reads TGCAGTGCTAGAGTGTGGGATACCCCGACCGGTCGGCAGTTCTTC.

This clonotype was counted ten times or more. This rearrangement joins TRBV7-7 to TRBJ2-5, with 14 bases aligning to TRBD2. CDR1 is SSHAT, CDR2 FNYEAQ, per germline (reference sequence). The CDR3 contains 20 residues. V was pared by 4 bases and J by 10 bases, with 23 bases of the junction left unmatched. The CDR3 coding sequence is TGTGCCAGCAGCTCGACTAGCGGGAGGGCCCTCGGGGACCAGGGGAGGATCCAGTACTTC. The encoded protein is CASSSTSGRALGDQGRIQYF.

This clonotype came up many times. J is TRBJ2-1 and V is TRBV5-1; D is possibly TRBD2 (6 bases). The V gene lost 2 bases and the J gene lost 8 bases, with 11 bases spanning the gap. The CDR3 runs 13 residues. The V gene's germline CDR1 is SGHRS and CDR2 YFSETQ. CDR3 sequence reads: CASSLTGGDEQFF. The CDR3 DNA reads as TGCGCCAGCAGCTTAACCGGAGGGGATGAGCAGTTCTTC.

J is TRBJ2-5 and V is TRBV7-2, with D maybe TRBD2 (6 bases). Looked up from germline, CDR1 is SGHTA and CDR2 is FQGNSA. The CDR3 runs to 14 residues. Trimming cost V 1 base and J 2 bases, with 8 bases left between them. The DNA of the CDR3 is TGTGCCAGCAGCTTAGGACTAGATCAAGAGACCCAGTACTTC. As protein: CASSLGLDQETQYF.